The rows below give T cell receptor beta chains drawn from one sample of a study of shared clonotypes between healthy human individuals. Generated by immunoSEQ multiplex PCR, the TCRdb table keeps only in-frame clones and is missing some. The sample has approximately 1.1 million clones; 75% to 80% are singletons. The sample consisted of memory CD4+ T cells from PBMCs. All receptors come from a man younger than 35 in good health. Some clones in this sample may be carry-over from other donors' samples. The CDR3 runs from the conserved cysteine through the conserved F or W. The order of the fields is J gene, D gene, V gene, clone size, CDR3 DNA, CDR3 protein. A D gene is named only where the DNA matches it firmly. Clone size is stated in some rows and not others, as once, few, many or a class when expanded.

>TRBJ2-5|-|TRBV7-2|-
TGTGCCAGCAGCTTAGGTATCGGGGAGCTCCAAGAGACCCAGTACTTC
CASSLGIGELQETQYF
>TRBJ2-7|-|TRBV7-9|-
TGTGCCAGCAGCTTAGCGGGTGCAGGGCTAGTCGAGCAGTACTTC
CASSLAGAGLVEQYF
>TRBJ2-5|TRBD2|TRBV6-6|few
TGTGCCACCAGACTAGCGGGACCTGAGACCCAGTACTTC
CATRLAGPETQYF
>TRBJ1-2|-|TRBV6-1|-
TGTGCCAGCAGGACAAGCCTCTATGGCTACACCTTC
CASRTSLYGYTF
>TRBJ2-1|-|TRBV5-1|-
TGCGCCTCCTCCCGAGACAACTCCTACAATGAGCAGTTCTTC
CASSRDNSYNEQFF
>TRBJ2-1|-|TRBV7-2|once
TGTGCCAGCAGCTTAAGAGTGGGGACTTACAATGAGCAGTTCTTC
CASSLRVGTYNEQFF
>TRBJ2-5|TRBD2|TRBV5-3|-
TGTGCCAGAAGCTGGGGACTAGCGGGAGTAGGGACCCAGTACTTC
CARSWGLAGVGTQYF
>TRBJ2-2|TRBD1|TRBV4-1|-
TGCGCCAGCAGTCCGCAGGGGGCGGGCACCGGGGAGCTGTTTTTT
CASSPQGAGTGELFF
>TRBJ2-4|-|TRBV5-4|-
TGTGCCAGCAGCACTAGAACTCCTGACAAAAACATTCAGTACTTC
CASSTRTPDKNIQYF
>TRBJ2-3|-|TRBV9|-
TGTGCCAGCAGCGTAGATAGCACGGGGTGGGATACGCAGTATTTT
CASSVDSTGWDTQYF